Below are 25 T cell receptor beta chains sequenced from a single sample in a study of cytomegalovirus exposure and HLA in healthy donors. The PCR used 60 Vbeta and 13 Jbeta primers. This table comes from immunoSEQ multiplex PCR, and its TCRdb copy is limited to in-frame clones, with some not included. The sample lists more than 80,000 clones; around three fifths were seen once. The sequenced sample was PBMCs. These receptors came from a woman aged 40 to 50 in good health and CMV-seropositive.

This clone has more than one count but fewer than ten. The chain recombines TRBV13 with TRBJ2-1, with 9 bases fitting TRBD2. The CDR3 totals 16 residues. With 0 bases clipped from V and 10 bases from J, the junction kept 10 bases outside the gene matches. Germline values: CDR1 PRHDT, CDR2 FYEKMQ (reference sequence). The CDR3 loop reads CASSLGVGLAGIEQFF. The CDR3 DNA reads as TGTGCCAGCAGCTTAGGCGTGGGACTAGCTGGTATAGAGCAGTTCTTC.

The chain is built from TRBV5-4 and TRBJ2-7, with 9 nucleotides matching TRBD2. The CDR3 spans 15 residues. CDR1 and CDR2 from the germline V gene are SGHNT and YYREEE (reference sequence). V was pared by 4 bases and J by 1 base, with 6 bases of the junction left unmatched. CDR3 DNA sequence: TGTGCCAGCAGCGAATCTAGCGGGAAATCCTACGAGCAGTACTTC. It codes for CASSESSGKSYEQYF.

The V gene is TRBV11-3, the J gene TRBJ2-1, with 9 bases that match TRBD2. Losses at the gene ends were 0 bases for V and 7 bases for J; bases not matched to a gene: 10. Per the germline V gene, CDR1 is SGHNT and CDR2 is YENEEA. There are 17 residues in the CDR3. The CDR3 sequence is CASSLEHAGGLSNEQFF. The CDR3, as DNA: TGTGCCAGCAGCTTAGAGCATGCGGGAGGGTTATCTAATGAGCAGTTCTTC.

The chain carries TRBV29-1 and TRBJ2-1; TRBD1 agrees at 11 bases. J was trimmed by 10 bases and V by 3 bases; bases with no gene match: 8. This CDR3 has 14 amino acids. Germline loops: CDR1 SQVTM, CDR2 ANQGSEA. CDR3 residues: CSVDTDRGLREQFF. CDR3 nucleotide sequence: TGCAGCGTTGATACGGACAGGGGGCTTCGGGAGCAGTTCTTC.

The gene calls are TRBV5-1 and TRBJ1-2; 10 bases align to TRBD1. Germline loops: CDR1 SGHRS, CDR2 YFSETQ. This CDR3 is 14 amino acids long. J gave up 4 bases and V 6 bases, and 6 bases lay outside the gene matches. In DNA, the CDR3 is TGCGCCAGCAACCCCGGGACAGGGGTCTATGGCTACACCTTC. As protein: CASNPGTGVYGYTF.

As for this clone: At the DNA level, this CDR3 is encoded by other sequences in the same sample as well. The chain employs TRBV6-5 and TRBJ1-5; D is uncertain. The CDR3 spans 15 residues. Germline V gives CDR1 MNHEY, CDR2 SVGAGI. Trimming took off 0 bases at V and 4 bases at J, with 10 bases between the two ends. The CDR3 DNA reads as TGTGCCAGCAGTTACTCGAACCGCGGGAATCAGCCCCAGCATTTT. It is translated as CASSYSNRGNQPQHF.

The chain recombines TRBV5-4 with TRBJ2-1; 9 bases are a match to TRBD2. The CDR3 is 14 residues long. The germline V gene has CDR1 SGHNT and CDR2 YYREEE (reference sequence). Trimming removed 4 bases from V and 8 bases from J; junction bases left unmatched: 7. CDR3 in amino acids: CASSAAGGRDEQFF. CDR3 sequence (DNA): TGTGCCAGCAGCGCAGCGGGAGGTCGGGATGAGCAGTTCTTC.

The V and J genes are TRBV7-9 and TRBJ1-1; D might be TRBD1 (6 bases). In germline, CDR1 is SEHNR, CDR2 FQNEAQ (reference sequence). V lost 8 bases to trimming and J lost 4 bases, with 17 bases between them. CDR3 size: 14 residues. CDR3 DNA sequence: TGTGCCAGCTATTCAGACAGGTTTAGCACTGAAGCTTTCTTT. As protein: CASYSDRFSTEAFF.

The chain carries TRBV5-1 and TRBJ2-1; D uncertain. V was trimmed by 4 bases and J by 6 bases, leaving 14 bases between them. This CDR3 comprises 14 residues. Germline assignment: CDR1 SGHRS and CDR2 YFSETQ. The CDR3 DNA sequence: TGCGCCAGCAGCCCTGGTGCAGGTAGCAATGAGCAGTTCTTC. Translated: CASSPGAGSNEQFF.

This chain links TRBV4-1 with TRBJ1-1; D is uncertain. Germline-derived CDR1 and CDR2 are MGHRA and YSYEKL. This CDR3 comprises 16 residues. V dropped 3 bases and J dropped 0 bases, with 14 bases sitting between them. The CDR3 loop is CASSQAASGMNTEAFF. CDR3 nucleotides: TGCGCCAGCAGCCAGGCGGCGTCCGGCATGAACACTGAAGCTTTCTTT.

The chain has TRBV6-4 and TRBJ2-3, with 13 bases identical to TRBD2. J was trimmed by 7 bases and V by 6 bases; bases with no gene match: 13. CDR1 is MRHNA and CDR2 is SNTAGT in the germline V gene. This CDR3 region has 17 residues. This chain's CDR3 is CASRILAGGISIYTQYF. The CDR3 coding sequence is TGTGCCAGCAGGATACTAGCGGGAGGGATCTCCATATATACGCAGTATTTT.

This clone was seen a single time. The chain combines TRBV27 with TRBJ2-5, with a tentative D call TRBD2 (6 bases). Germline loops: CDR1 MNHEY, CDR2 SMNVEV (reference sequence). Between the trimmed V and J ends, which lost 0 bases and 5 bases, there was a span of 10 bases. The CDR3 is 14 residues long. CDR3 residues: CASSLSMLAETQYF. For the CDR3, the DNA is TGTGCCAGCAGTTTATCTATGCTAGCGGAGACCCAGTACTTC.

This clone was detected a few times. This chain uses TRBV2 with TRBJ1-5, with D possibly TRBD1 on 5 matching bases. Germline V gene lookup returns CDR1 SNHLY and CDR2 FYNNEI. The CDR3 loop spans 14 amino acids. V shed 9 bases and J shed 7 bases, with 19 bases lying between them. CDR3 loop: CASQRGDGGQPQHF. The CDR3 coding sequence is TGTGCCAGTCAGCGGGGGGATGGGGGGCAGCCCCAGCATTTT.

This clone occurred a few times. V and J are TRBV7-3 and TRBJ1-1; D is undetermined. The CDR3 has 13 amino acids. V was cut by 3 bases and J by 4 bases, with 9 bases left in between. Germline V gene lookup returns CDR1 SGHTA and CDR2 FQGTGA. CDR3 region: CASSFSYGTEAFF. The CDR3 nucleotides read TGTGCCAGCAGCTTTTCATACGGCACTGAAGCTTTCTTT.

This clone appeared a single time. The chain couples TRBV27 to TRBJ2-3; 10 bases fit TRBD2. The CDR3 is 15 amino acids. Unmatched junction bases numbered 14, after V lost 7 bases and J lost 10 bases. Germline V CDR1 and CDR2: MNHEY, SMNVEV (reference sequence). CDR3 loop: CASKLAGLGGVAQYF. In nucleotides, the CDR3 is TGTGCCAGCAAACTAGCGGGGTTGGGTGGGGTGGCGCAGTATTTT.

In its sample, this clone was seen a few times. The rearrangement joins TRBV4-3 to TRBJ2-1; 11 bases align to TRBD2. The germline CDR1 and CDR2 sequences are LGHNA and YSLEER. This CDR3 is 17 amino acids long. V trimming: 2 bases; J trimming: 9 bases; junction bases outside the gene matches: 12. This CDR3 reads CASSQTLAGGRGGEQFF. The CDR3 DNA follows: TGCGCCAGCAGCCAAACGTTAGCGGGAGGGCGAGGGGGTGAGCAGTTCTTC.

This rearrangement joins TRBV28 to TRBJ2-3; maybe TRBD2 (5 bases). Per germline, CDR1 MDHEN and CDR2 SYDVKM. This CDR3 is 13 amino acids long. V lost 6 bases and J 11 bases, leaving 18 bases between the germline ends. The CDR3 loop is CASSLGSSRGQYF. CDR3 sequence (DNA): TGTGCCAGCAGCCTGGGCTCGTCTCGGGGGCAGTATTTT.

The chain is built from TRBV6-1 and TRBJ2-1; D ambiguous. Trimming removed 6 bases at V and 4 bases at J, with 10 bases between. The CDR3 runs 13 residues. Germline lookup yields CDR1 MNHNS and CDR2 SASEGT. CDR3 residues: CASSSWAYNEQFF. CDR3 DNA: TGTGCCAGCAGCTCTTGGGCATACAATGAGCAGTTCTTC.

The chain combines TRBV19 with TRBJ2-1, with no clear D. This CDR3 has 15 amino acids. CDR1 LNHDA and CDR2 SQIVND come from the germline V gene (reference sequence). Trimming stripped 6 bases from V and 2 bases from J, with 14 bases between. The CDR3 loop is CASRHFDSPYNEQFF. The CDR3 DNA reads as TGTGCCAGTAGGCATTTCGACTCTCCCTACAATGAGCAGTTCTTC.

The gene calls are TRBV5-4 and TRBJ2-4; D perhaps matches TRBD1 (6 bases). This CDR3 spans 16 amino acids. CDR1 is SGHNT, CDR2 YYREEE, per germline (reference sequence). V was trimmed by 0 bases and J by 5 bases, leaving 15 bases between them. The CDR3 is CASSLVGRTEENIQYF. The CDR3 nucleotides read TGTGCCAGCAGCTTGGTTGGCCGGACAGAAGAAAACATTCAGTACTTC.

This clone was counted a few times. The gene calls are TRBV7-3 and TRBJ2-1; D perhaps matches TRBD1 (5 bases). CDR1 and CDR2 (germline): SGHTA, FQGTGA. Trimming removed 2 bases at V and 5 bases at J, with 7 bases between. CDR3 length equals 13 residues. The CDR3 is CASSLETDNEQFF. CDR3 nucleotide sequence: TGTGCCAGCAGCTTAGAGACAGACAATGAGCAGTTCTTC. The full variable domain, with the rest looked up from reference TRBV7-3 and TRBJ2-1, is GAGVSQTPSNKVTEKGKYVELRCDPISGHTALYWYRQSLGQGPEFLIYFQGTGAADDSGLPNDRFFAVRPEGSVSTLKIQRTERGDSAVYLCASSLETDNEQFFGPGTRLTVL.

This chain connects TRBV11-3 to TRBJ2-5; D remains ambiguous. This CDR3 has 14 residues. V was trimmed by 1 base and J by 2 bases, leaving 8 bases between them. CDR1 and CDR2 (germline): SGHNT, YENEEA. The CDR3 loop reads CASSLGANQETQYF. The CDR3 DNA sequence: TGTGCCAGCAGCTTAGGGGCCAATCAAGAGACCCAGTACTTC. Full variable domain (rest looked up from reference TRBV11-3 and TRBJ2-5): EAGVVQSPRYKIIEKKQPVAFWCNPISGHNTLYWYLQNLGQGPELLIRYENEEAVDDSQLPKDRFSAERLKGVDSTLKIQPAELGDSAVYLCASSLGANQETQYFGPGTRLLVL.

J is TRBJ2-1 and V is TRBV4-1; the match to TRBD2 covers 8 bases. Germline assignment: CDR1 MGHRA and CDR2 YSYEKL. This CDR3 is 16 amino acids long. Trimming at V came to 1 base and at J to 2 bases, leaving 4 bases not matched to a gene. Here the CDR3 reads CASSQAVRGAYNEQFF. The CDR3 coding sequence is TGCGCCAGCAGCCAAGCGGTGCGGGGGGCCTACAATGAGCAGTTCTTC.

The V call is TRBV5-1, the J call TRBJ2-7; TRBD1 agrees at 7 bases. CDR1 and CDR2 from the germline V gene are SGHRS and YFSETQ. This CDR3 contains 14 residues. With 4 bases clipped from V and 7 bases from J, the junction kept 11 bases outside the gene matches. The CDR3 sequence: CASSLRDRTTEQYF. Written as DNA, the CDR3 is TGCGCCAGCAGCCTCAGGGACAGAACTACGGAGCAGTACTTC.

The rearrangement uses TRBV2 and TRBJ1-1, with no clear D. The CDR3 has 10 amino acids. Germline loops: CDR1 SNHLY, CDR2 FYNNEI. Trimming took off 3 bases at V and 11 bases at J, with 7 bases between the two ends. CDR3 in DNA: TGTGCCAGCAGTGAGACGGGTGCTTTCTTT. Translating gives CASSETGAFF.